These 21 T cell receptor beta chains share one sample of origin, sequenced in a study of blood T cell repertoires in COVID-19. Using immunoSEQ multiplex PCR, the repertoire was profiled, and TCRdb retains in-frame clones only, with some absent. The sample lists some 220,000 clones; 84% were seen once. Input material: peripheral blood. These receptors were obtained from a woman aged 55 to 70 who had recovered from COVID-19.

The chain links TRBV27 to TRBJ1-2, with 9 bases lining up with TRBD1. The length of the CDR3 is 14 residues. V lost 4 bases, J lost 4 bases, and 4 bases stayed unmatched. In germline, CDR1 is MNHEY, CDR2 SMNVEV (reference sequence). The CDR3 here is CASSSATGGYGYTF. CDR3 nucleotide sequence: TGTGCCAGCAGTTCAGCGACAGGGGGCTATGGCTACACCTTC.

CDR3 loop: CASSLFPRGRGSGYGYTF. The CDR3 DNA reads as TGTGCCAGCAGCTTATTCCCCCGCGGACGGGGATCAGGCTATGGCTACACCTTC. J is TRBJ1-2 and V is TRBV7-9, with unresolved D. V was clipped by 2 bases and J by 4 bases, with 23 bases between them. Per the germline V gene, CDR1 is SEHNR and CDR2 is FQNEAQ (reference sequence). This CDR3 has 18 amino acids.

J is TRBJ1-5 and V is TRBV29-1, with 7 bases matching TRBD1. J lost 5 bases, V lost 5 bases, and 6 bases had no gene match. The CDR3 spans 13 residues. Germline loops: CDR1 SQVTM, CDR2 ANQGSEA. The CDR3 here is CSVSRGYDQPQHF. The CDR3 nucleotides read TGCAGCGTTTCCAGGGGGTATGATCAGCCCCAGCATTTT.

The rearrangement links TRBV19 to TRBJ1-2; a weak D match, TRBD1 (5 bases). This CDR3 comprises 13 residues. Trimming pared 0 bases from V and 8 bases from J, leaving 10 bases between. CDR1 LNHDA and CDR2 SQIVND come from the germline V gene (reference sequence). The CDR3 loop is CASSIDRSGGYTF. In DNA form, the CDR3 reads TGTGCCAGTAGTATAGATCGCTCAGGGGGCTACACCTTC.

The J gene is TRBJ1-1, the V gene TRBV3-1 (or the pseudogene TRBV3-2); D gene unclear. Deletions cut 0 bases from V and 3 bases from J, with 5 bases between. CDR3 length: 13 residues. Germline V CDR1 and CDR2: LGHDT, YNNKEL (reference sequence). This chain's CDR3 is CASSQERYTEAFF. The CDR3 coding sequence is TGTGCCAGCAGCCAAGAACGGTACACTGAAGCTTTCTTT.

The V call is TRBV19, the J call TRBJ1-1; 9 nucleotides match TRBD1. Germline CDR1 is LNHDA and CDR2 is SQIVND (reference sequence). V was pared by 6 bases and J by 7 bases, with 12 bases of the junction left unmatched. This CDR3 has 15 residues. CDR3 amino acids: CASRRSRDRAFEAFF. Here the CDR3 DNA reads TGTGCCAGTAGGAGATCCCGGGACAGGGCATTTGAAGCTTTCTTT.

The chain employs TRBV27 and TRBJ1-5; maybe TRBD1 (5 bases). V shed 5 bases and J shed 2 bases, with 16 bases lying between them. The length of the CDR3 is 16 residues. The germline V gene encodes CDR1 MNHEY and CDR2 SMNVEV (reference sequence). CDR3 protein: CASSARGGEGNQPQHF. Here the CDR3 DNA reads TGTGCCAGCAGTGCCCGGGGAGGGGAGGGCAATCAGCCCCAGCATTTT.

This clone came up a few times. This chain connects TRBV12-3 or TRBV12-4 to TRBJ1-2, with TRBD1 as a possible D gene (5 bases). V lost 3 bases and J lost 4, with 6 bases in between. This CDR3 has 12 residues. CDR3 nucleotides: TGTGCCAGCAGTTTTCAGGGCTATGGCTACACCTTC. Translated: CASSFQGYGYTF.

A single count supports this clone. For the CDR3, the DNA is TGTGCCAGCAGCCTACGGGGGACAGGGGACGGCTACACCTTC. Amino acid sequence: CASSLRGTGDGYTF. The gene calls are TRBV6-6 and TRBJ1-2, with 10 bases matching TRBD1. Germline V CDR1 and CDR2: MNHNY, SVGAGI (reference sequence). This CDR3 has 14 amino acids. With V trimmed by 6 bases and J by 8 bases, 9 bases remained unmatched.

The rearrangement joins TRBV7-9 to TRBJ1-5; 7 bases fit TRBD1. Germline CDR1 SEHNR, CDR2 FQNEAQ (reference sequence). J gave up 4 bases and V 5 bases, and 2 bases lay outside the gene matches. The CDR3 sequence is 13 residues long. As DNA, the CDR3 is TGTGCCAGCAGCGCAGGGGGGAATCAGCCCCAGCATTTT. This codes for CASSAGGNQPQHF.

There are a few counts of this clone. V usage is TRBV24-1 and J usage is TRBJ2-2; D gene uncertain. CDR3 length: 13 amino acids. Deletions cut 5 bases from V and 4 bases from J, with 7 bases between. Germline V lookup: CDR1 KGHDR, CDR2 SFDVKD. The CDR3 here is CATSALSTGELFF. DNA for the CDR3: TGTGCCACCAGTGCCCTCTCCACCGGGGAGCTGTTTTTT.

The chain links TRBV6-6 to TRBJ1-2, with D possibly being TRBD1 (5 bases). CDR3 size: 11 residues. Between the trimmed V and J ends, which lost 10 bases and 7 bases, there was a span of 13 bases. The V gene's germline CDR1 is MNHNY and CDR2 SVGAGI (reference sequence). As DNA, the CDR3 is TGTGCCACCCAGCGGGGGGGTGGCTACACCTTC. Protein sequence: CATQRGGGYTF.

V is TRBV7-8 and J is TRBJ1-2; tentative D call: TRBD1 (5 bases). V lost 1 base and J lost 4, with 7 bases in between. CDR1 SGHVS and CDR2 FQNEAQ come from the germline V gene. CDR3 size: 13 residues. The CDR3 DNA is TGTGCCAGCAGCTTAGGAACAGGCTATGGCTACACCTTC. Its translation: CASSLGTGYGYTF.

This clone was counted a few times. The chain uses TRBV6-2 or TRBV6-3 and TRBJ2-1; the D gene is possibly TRBD1 (8 bases). The germline V gene has CDR1 MNHEY and CDR2 SVGEGT. V lost 2 bases, J lost 9 bases, and 17 bases lay in between. This CDR3 is 15 amino acids long. CDR3 protein: CASSYASGTGGEQFF. Written as DNA, the CDR3 is TGTGCCAGCAGTTACGCTAGCGGCACAGGGGGTGAGCAGTTCTTC.

The genes are TRBV28 and TRBJ2-3; a possible D gene is TRBD2 (5 bases). V lost 6 bases and J lost 2, with 9 bases in between. The germline V gene has CDR1 MDHEN and CDR2 SYDVKM. This CDR3 spans 13 amino acids. Here the CDR3 reads CASRPGITDTQYF. The DNA for the CDR3 is TGTGCCAGCAGGCCGGGGATCACAGATACGCAGTATTTT. The full variable domain, completed using reference TRBV28 and TRBJ2-3, is DVKVTQSSRYLVKRTGEKVFLECVQDMDHENMFWYRQDPGLGLRLIYFSYDVKMKEKGDIPEGYSVSREKKERFSLILESASTNQTSMYLCASRPGITDTQYFGPGTRLTVL.

This rearrangement joins TRBV27 to TRBJ1-6, with D perhaps matching TRBD1 (5 bases). V was clipped by 2 bases and J by 7 bases, with 15 bases between them. The V gene's germline CDR1 is MNHEY and CDR2 SMNVEV (reference sequence). This CDR3 has 16 amino acids. CDR3 region: CASSLEGALGNSPLHF. The CDR3 bases are TGTGCCAGCAGTTTAGAAGGGGCGCTGGGCAATTCACCCCTCCACTTT.

The gene calls are TRBV7-9 and TRBJ2-7; no definite D call. Germline assignment: CDR1 SEHNR and CDR2 FQNEAQ (reference sequence). V lost 2 bases and J 0 bases, leaving 5 bases between the germline ends. The CDR3 runs 13 residues. Written as DNA, the CDR3 is TGTGCCAGCAGCTTATCAGGCTCCTACGAGCAGTACTTC. Amino acid sequence: CASSLSGSYEQYF. Variable domain in full (rest from reference TRBV7-9 and TRBJ2-7): DTGVSQNPRHKITKRGQNVTFRCDPISEHNRLYWYRQTLGQGPEFLTYFQNEAQLEKSRLLSDRFSAERPKGSFSTLEIQRTEQGDSAMYLCASSLSGSYEQYFGPGTRLTVT.

The chain links TRBV6-6 to TRBJ1-6, with a tentative D call TRBD1 (5 bases). The V end lost 2 bases, the J end lost 7 bases, and 12 bases lay between the germline ends. The CDR3 has 15 residues. Looked up from germline, CDR1 is MNHNY and CDR2 is SVGAGI (reference sequence). The CDR3: CASSYQGDSNSPLHF. As DNA, the CDR3 is TGTGCCAGCAGTTACCAAGGGGATTCGAATTCACCCCTCCACTTT.

The chain is built from TRBV5-6 and TRBJ2-1; D possibly corresponds to TRBD2 (6 bases). V shed 7 bases and J shed 1 base, with 18 bases lying between them. Germline CDR1 SGHDT, CDR2 YYEEEE. There are 16 residues in the CDR3. The CDR3 DNA reads TGTGCCAGCGGGGTTGGGGGGACCTCGTCCTACAATGAGCAGTTCTTC. As protein: CASGVGGTSSYNEQFF. Looking up the rest from reference TRBV5-6 and TRBJ2-1 gives the full variable domain: DAGVTQSPTHLIKTRGQQVTLRCSPKSGHDTVSWYQQALGQGPQFIFQYYEEEERQRGNFPDRFSGHQFPNYSSELNVNALLLGDSALYLCASGVGGTSSYNEQFFGPGTRLTVL.

The chain carries TRBV5-1 and TRBJ1-4, with D possibly TRBD1 on 6 matching bases. The V end lost 7 bases, the J end lost 0 bases, and 22 bases lay between the germline ends. CDR1 is SGHRS, CDR2 YFSETQ, per germline. The CDR3 totals 18 residues. CDR3 region: CASATGTFYPPTNEKLFF. CDR3 nucleotide sequence: TGCGCCAGCGCGACCGGGACATTCTACCCGCCAACTAATGAAAAACTGTTTTTT.

The sample holds many counts of this clone. One junction end disagrees with the germline gene, perhaps due to a read error. V gene TRBV7-7 combines with J gene TRBJ2-1, with 9 bases matching TRBD2. This CDR3 contains 15 residues. Per germline, CDR1 SSHAT and CDR2 FNYEAQ (reference sequence). The CDR3 DNA follows: TGTGCTAGCAGCCCCGCTGGGCTAGCGGGGAATGAGCAGTTCTTC. Translation gives CASSPAGLAGNEQFF.